These T cell receptor beta chains were read from a single sample in a study of cytomegalovirus exposure and HLA in healthy donors. Clones were read by immunoSEQ multiplex PCR, and TCRdb kept only the in-frame ones, dropping some. This table has tens of thousands of clones, over 65% appearing once. Sequenced: PBMCs. The receptors were sampled from a man aged 50-59 years in good health and CMV-seronegative. CDR3s include the opening cysteine and the closing phenylalanine or tryptophan. The D gene is left open where the match is weak. Expanded clones are given a class, and other clones once, few, many or no size at all.

V gene	J gene	D gene	clone size	CDR3 DNA	CDR3 protein
TRBV5-1	TRBJ2-3	TRBD1	NA	TGCGCCAGCAGACTCCGGGGACAGGGCACAGATACGCAGTATTTT	CASRLRGQGTDTQYF
TRBV28	TRBJ2-3	NA	NA	TGTGCCAGCACCAGGGGGGACGGCACAGATACGCAGTATTTT	CASTRGDGTDTQYF
TRBV2	TRBJ2-1	TRBD2	NA	TGTGCCAGCAGTGAAAGGACTAGCGGGAGGCGCGGGCAGTTCTTC	CASSERTSGRRGQFF
TRBV15	TRBJ2-3	TRBD2	NA	TGTGCCACCAGCAGCTCTAGCGGGTATTCGTCACCAGATACGCAGTATTTT	CATSSSSGYSSPDTQYF
TRBV10-3	TRBJ2-3	TRBD2	NA	TGTGCCACCAGCAGCGGGAGGGAGCCAGATACGCAGTATTTT	CATSSGREPDTQYF
TRBV28	TRBJ2-7	TRBD2	NA	TGTGCCAGCAGTTCCACGGGACTAGCGGGAGTCCACGAGCAGTACTTC	CASSSTGLAGVHEQYF
TRBV28	TRBJ2-7	TRBD1	NA	TGTGCCAGCAGTTTCCCAATGACGGGACAGGATAACTACGAGCAGTACTTC	CASSFPMTGQDNYEQYF
TRBV14	TRBJ1-2	NA	NA	TGTGCCAGCAGCCAATGGAGGGGCGAGAATGGCTACACCTTC	CASSQWRGENGYTF
TRBV9	TRBJ2-7	TRBD1	NA	TGTGCCAGCAGCCTCGCCGGGACAGGCGATTACGAGCAGTACTTC	CASSLAGTGDYEQYF
TRBV6-1	TRBJ2-7	NA	NA	TGTGCCAGCAGTGAAGGGGGCGGAACTAGCAAGCAGTACTTC	CASSEGGGTSKQYF
TRBV2	TRBJ2-3	NA	NA	TGTGCCAGCAGTATGCGCAGGTCCAGCACAGATACGCAGTATTTT	CASSMRRSSTDTQYF
TRBV29-1	TRBJ2-1	NA	NA	TGCAGCGTTGAAGGTAGTAGCCTCAATGAGCAGTTCTTC	CSVEGSSLNEQFF
TRBV28	TRBJ2-1	TRBD2	NA	TGTGCCAGCAGTTTAGGGTGGAGAGGGACTAGCGGGCACAATGAGCAGTTCTTC	CASSLGWRGTSGHNEQFF
TRBV29-1	TRBJ2-1	NA	NA	TGCAGCGTTGTCCTCCGGCGGGGTTTACCCTCCTACAATGAGCAGTTCTTC	CSVVLRRGLPSYNEQFF
TRBV9	TRBJ1-5	NA	NA	TGTGCCAGCAGCCCCACGGGTAATAGCAATCAGCCCCAGCATTTT	CASSPTGNSNQPQHF
TRBV6-5	TRBJ1-6	NA	NA	TGTGCCAGCAGTCCCTCCGCGGGGTCCAATTCACCCCTCCACTTT	CASSPSAGSNSPLHF
TRBV28	TRBJ1-6	NA	NA	TGTGCCAGCAGTCTACAGGGTAGTGGTAATTCACCCCTCCACTTT	CASSLQGSGNSPLHF
TRBV9	TRBJ1-2	NA	few	TGTGCCAGCAGCCCCGCAGGGGCAGAAGGCTACACCTTC	CASSPAGAEGYTF
TRBV2	TRBJ2-2	NA	few	TGTGCCAGCAGCCCTCGGGTGAACACCGGGGAGCTGTTTTTT	CASSPRVNTGELFF
TRBV27	TRBJ2-7	TRBD1	NA	TGTGCCAGCAGCCCGCTCCAGGCAGGGGGCTCCTACGAGCAGTACTTC	CASSPLQAGGSYEQYF
TRBV30	TRBJ2-7	NA	NA	TGTGCCTGGACCAACCCCCAAACAAAGGGACTCCTCGGTGCCGAGCAGTACTTC	CAWTNPQTKGLLGAEQYF
TRBV2	TRBJ1-2	NA	NA	TGTGCCAATACCTGGGGGGGTGCCAATGGCTACACCTTC	CANTWGGANGYTF
TRBV6-5	TRBJ2-7	NA	NA	TGTGCCAGCAGTTACTCGGGACACGGATCCTACGAGCAGTACTTC	CASSYSGHGSYEQYF
TRBV7-2	TRBJ1-2	TRBD1	NA	TGTGCCAGCAGCCCACCCCTGGGACAGGGAGGCTATGGCTACACCTTC	CASSPPLGQGGYGYTF
TRBV7-9	TRBJ2-2	NA	NA	TGTGCCAGCAGCCGCCAGGGTGGTCGCAGCACCGGGGAGCTGTTTTTT	CASSRQGGRSTGELFF
TRBV29-1	TRBJ2-2	NA	few	TGCAGCGTTGTTCGGGAGACGAACACCGGGGAGCTGTTTTTT	CSVVRETNTGELFF
TRBV5-1	TRBJ2-2	TRBD2	NA	TGCGCCAGCAGCCCCCCTAGCGGGGTAAACACCGGGGAGCTGTTTTTT	CASSPPSGVNTGELFF
TRBV4-2	TRBJ2-1	NA	NA	TGTGCCAACCCCCACACAGGGATCCACAATGAGCAGTTCTTC	CANPHTGIHNEQFF
TRBV19	TRBJ2-5	TRBD2	NA	TGTGCCAGTAGTATCGGCCTAGCGGGGGGCCAAGAGACCCAGTACTTC	CASSIGLAGGQETQYF
TRBV7-2	TRBJ2-7	NA	NA	TGTGCCAGCAGCTTTTACAGGAGTTCCGGAGAGCAGTACTTC	CASSFYRSSGEQYF
TRBV6-5	TRBJ2-7	TRBD1	medium-sized	TGTGCCAGCAGCCCTGGGACAGGACGCTACGAGCAGTACTTC	CASSPGTGRYEQYF
TRBV29-1	TRBJ2-1	TRBD2	NA	TGCAGCGTCGCCGGGACTAGCGGTTACAATGAGCAGTTCTTC	CSVAGTSGYNEQFF
TRBV29-1	TRBJ2-7	TRBD1	NA	TGCAGCGTTGAGATTTCGACAGGGGGCCTTGCCGAGCAGTACTTC	CSVEISTGGLAEQYF
TRBV20-1	TRBJ2-7	NA	NA	TGCAGTGCTAACCGGGTCTACGAGCAGTACTTC	CSANRVYEQYF
TRBV15	TRBJ1-2	NA	NA	TGTGCCACCAGCAGAGACTCTGCGGCGGACAGCTCCTATGGCTACACCTTC	CATSRDSAADSSYGYTF
TRBV7-9	TRBJ2-1	TRBD2	NA	TGTGCCAGCAGCCCTCCGGGACTAGCGGGATATGAGCAGTTCTTC	CASSPPGLAGYEQFF
TRBV7-9	TRBJ1-1	NA	NA	TGTGCCAGCAGCTTAGAAGGACAGTTGAACACTGAAGCTTTCTTT	CASSLEGQLNTEAFF
TRBV6-1	TRBJ2-2	NA	NA	TGTGCCAGCCGAAACACAGGGTCGGTCGGGGAGCTGTTTTTT	CASRNTGSVGELFF
TRBV7-2	TRBJ2-5	NA	NA	TGTGCCAGCAGCTTAGGGGGGCGGGAGACCCAGTACTTC	CASSLGGRETQYF
TRBV28	TRBJ2-5	NA	NA	TGTGCCAGCAGTGAGCCCAGGGATGAGACCCAGTACTTC	CASSEPRDETQYF
TRBV18	TRBJ2-5	TRBD1	NA	TGTGCCAGCTCTCGCAACACAGGGGTGAACCAAGAGACCCAGTACTTC	CASSRNTGVNQETQYF
TRBV1	TRBJ2-7	NA	NA	TGCACCAGCAGCCAAGGGACAGGGGGCGCCCACGAGCAGTACTTC	CTSSQGTGGAHEQYF